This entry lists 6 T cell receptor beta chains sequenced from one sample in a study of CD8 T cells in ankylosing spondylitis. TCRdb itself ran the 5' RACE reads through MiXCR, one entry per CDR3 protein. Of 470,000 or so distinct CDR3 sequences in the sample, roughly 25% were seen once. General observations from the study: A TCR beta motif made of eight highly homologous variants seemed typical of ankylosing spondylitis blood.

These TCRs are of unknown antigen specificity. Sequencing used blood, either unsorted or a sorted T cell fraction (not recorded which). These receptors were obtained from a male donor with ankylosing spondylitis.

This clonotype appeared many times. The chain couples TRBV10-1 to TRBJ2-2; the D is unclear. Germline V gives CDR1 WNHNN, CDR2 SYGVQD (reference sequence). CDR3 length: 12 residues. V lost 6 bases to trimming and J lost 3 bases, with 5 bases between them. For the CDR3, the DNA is TGCGCCAGCAGGGGCGACACCGGGGAGCTGTTTTTT. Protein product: CASRGDTGELFF.

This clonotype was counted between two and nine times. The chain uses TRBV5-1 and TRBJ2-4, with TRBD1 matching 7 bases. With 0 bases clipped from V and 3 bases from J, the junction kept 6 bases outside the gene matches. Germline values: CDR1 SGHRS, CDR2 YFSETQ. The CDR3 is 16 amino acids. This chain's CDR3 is CASSLGDRSVKNIQYF. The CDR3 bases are TGCGCCAGCAGCTTGGGGGACAGATCGGTCAAAAACATTCAGTACTTC.

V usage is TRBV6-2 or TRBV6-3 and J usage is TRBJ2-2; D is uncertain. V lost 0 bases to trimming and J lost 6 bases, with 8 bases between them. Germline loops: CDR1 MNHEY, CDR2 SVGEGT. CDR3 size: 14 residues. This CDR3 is CASSYSPSAGELFF. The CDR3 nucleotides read TGTGCCAGCAGTTACTCCCCCTCCGCCGGGGAGCTGTTTTTT.

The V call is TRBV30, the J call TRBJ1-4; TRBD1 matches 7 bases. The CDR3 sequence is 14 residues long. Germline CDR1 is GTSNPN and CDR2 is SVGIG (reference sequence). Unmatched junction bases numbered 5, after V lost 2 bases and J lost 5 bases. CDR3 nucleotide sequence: TGTGCCTGGAGTATAACAGGGGCGAATGAAAAACTGTTTTTT. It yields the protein CAWSITGANEKLFF. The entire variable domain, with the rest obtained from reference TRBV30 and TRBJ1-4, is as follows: SQTIHQWPATLVQPVGSPLSLECTVEGTSNPNLYWYRQAAGRGLQLLFYSVGIGQISSEVPQNLSASRPQDRQFILSSKKLLLSDSGFYLCAWSITGANEKLFFGSGTQLSVL.

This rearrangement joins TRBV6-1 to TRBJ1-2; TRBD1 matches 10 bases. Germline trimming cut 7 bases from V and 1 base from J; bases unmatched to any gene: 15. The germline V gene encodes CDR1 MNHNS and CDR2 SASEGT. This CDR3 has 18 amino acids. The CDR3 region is CASTRGRQGALNNYGYTF. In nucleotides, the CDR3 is TGTGCCAGCACTCGCGGCCGACAGGGGGCCCTTAATAACTATGGCTACACCTTC.

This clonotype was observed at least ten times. The CDR3: CACLRGRTYGDTQYF. The CDR3 DNA reads TGTGCCTGCCTTAGAGGGAGGACCTATGGAGATACGCAGTATTTT. The genes are TRBV30 and TRBJ2-3; maybe TRBD2 (6 bases). V lost 6 bases and J 5 bases, leaving 21 bases between the germline ends. The germline V gene encodes CDR1 GTSNPN and CDR2 SVGIG (reference sequence). The CDR3 runs 15 residues.